These T cell receptor beta chains were read from a single sample in a study of cytomegalovirus exposure and HLA in healthy donors. Method: immunoSEQ multiplex PCR; TCRdb's copy keeps in-frame clones and lacks some. Here the sample spans 100,000 to 150,000 clones, around 73% being singletons. The sequencing input was PBMCs. Source of these receptors: a female donor in good health and CMV-seronegative. Both conserved end residues are part of each CDR3. The D gene is left open where the match is weak. Clone size, where shown, is once, few, many, or a class for clones that have expanded.

J: TRBJ2-3
V: TRBV10-3
size: few
D: TRBD2
CDR3: CAISSGGAGADTQYF
DNA: TGTGCCATCAGCAGCGGGGGGGCTGGGGCAGATACGCAGTATTTT

J: TRBJ2-7
V: TRBV18
size: NA
D: TRBD2
CDR3: CASSLQRGPSYEQYF
DNA: TGTGCCAGCTCACTCCAGCGGGGTCCCTCCTACGAGCAGTACTTC

J: TRBJ1-4
V: TRBV10-3
size: NA
D: TRBD1
CDR3: CAISEWGDRANEKLFF
DNA: TGTGCCATCAGTGAATGGGGGGACAGGGCTAATGAAAAACTGTTTTTT

J: TRBJ1-4
V: TRBV19
size: NA
D: NA
CDR3: CASKDPARGEKLFF
DNA: TGTGCCAGTAAGGATCCCGCGAGAGGCGAAAAACTGTTTTTT

J: TRBJ2-1
V: TRBV19
size: NA
D: TRBD2
CDR3: CASRMGGPNNEQFF
DNA: TGTGCCAGTAGGATGGGAGGGCCGAACAATGAGCAGTTCTTC

J: TRBJ1-4
V: TRBV23-1
size: few
D: NA
CDR3: CASSRPLLAETNEKLFF
DNA: TGCGCCAGCAGTCGCCCTCTCCTAGCGGAGACTAATGAAAAACTGTTTTTT

J: TRBJ1-2
V: TRBV5-1
size: few
D: NA
CDR3: CASSAGRNGYTF
DNA: TGCGCCAGCAGCGCAGGGAGGAATGGCTACACCTTC

J: TRBJ2-5
V: TRBV5-1
size: NA
D: NA
CDR3: CASSLGPQGETQYF
DNA: TGCGCCAGCAGCTTGGGACCCCAGGGAGAGACCCAGTACTTC

J: TRBJ2-7
V: TRBV4-3
size: once
D: TRBD1
CDR3: CASSQGRGTGGNEQYF
DNA: TGCGCCAGCAGCCAAGGGCGGGGGACAGGGGGCAACGAGCAGTACTTC

J: TRBJ2-2
V: TRBV11-1
size: once
D: TRBD2
CDR3: CASRPGLAENTGELFF
DNA: TGTGCCAGCAGGCCTGGACTAGCGGAAAACACCGGGGAGCTGTTTTTT

J: TRBJ1-2
V: TRBV7-9
size: NA
D: NA
CDR3: CASSRRGLYGYTF
DNA: TGTGCCAGCAGCCGCAGGGGCCTCTATGGCTACACCTTC

J: TRBJ2-7
V: TRBV6-1
size: NA
D: TRBD1
CDR3: CASSSTGFYEQYF
DNA: TGTGCCAGCAGCTCGACAGGGTTCTACGAGCAGTACTTC

J: TRBJ1-1
V: TRBV28
size: once
D: NA
CDR3: CASSSTTYRSRNTEAFF
DNA: TGTGCCAGCAGTTCTACCACCTACAGGAGCCGGAACACTGAAGCTTTCTTT

J: TRBJ2-7
V: TRBV4-2
size: NA
D: TRBD1
CDR3: CASSQEEGQGSYEQYF
DNA: TGTGCCAGCAGCCAAGAGGAGGGACAGGGTTCCTACGAGCAGTACTTC

J: TRBJ2-1
V: TRBV11-2
size: NA
D: NA
CDR3: CASSPGQGSYNEQFF
DNA: TGTGCCAGCAGCCCAGGACAAGGTTCCTACAATGAGCAGTTCTTC

J: TRBJ2-4
V: TRBV30
size: once
D: NA
CDR3: CAWRVSGAKNIQYF
DNA: TGTGCCTGGAGGGTTTCGGGGGCCAAAAACATTCAGTACTTC

J: TRBJ2-1
V: TRBV29-1
size: NA
D: TRBD2
CDR3: CSVEWSGRFYSYNEQFF
DNA: TGCAGCGTTGAATGGAGCGGGAGGTTCTACTCCTACAATGAGCAGTTCTTC

J: TRBJ2-7
V: TRBV13
size: NA
D: TRBD2
CDR3: CASSSTGGESKYEQYF
DNA: TGTGCCAGCAGCTCCACCGGGGGGGAGAGTAAATACGAGCAGTACTTC

J: TRBJ2-5
V: TRBV5-6
size: few
D: NA
CDR3: CASSLTGHTQYF
DNA: TGTGCCAGCAGCTTGACAGGGCATACCCAGTACTTC

J: TRBJ1-3
V: TRBV6-1
size: NA
D: NA
CDR3: CASSERAGNTIYF
DNA: TGTGCCAGCAGTGAGAGGGCTGGAAACACCATATATTTT